This T cell receptor beta chain is from a study of CD8+ T cells in alopecia areata. Following extraction, RNA underwent reverse transcription to cDNA, which served as the sequencing template. Assay: immunoSEQ multiplex PCR; the TCRdb copy retains only in-frame clones and omits some. This table holds roughly 250,000 clones, 67% found once. This clone occurred a few times. No antigen is known for it. Study-wide findings and caveats: Tissue-resident alphabeta T cells belonging to normal skin likewise get sequenced within scalp specimens.

V lost 0 bases, J lost 1 base, and 4 bases lay in between. This CDR3 has 13 amino acids. The germline V gene encodes CDR1 SGDLS and CDR2 YYNGEE. This TCR came from a human donor with alopecia areata. This chain joins TRBV9 and TRBJ1-1, with D uncertain. The sample was CD4+ T cells sorted from blood, taken at week 0. DNA of the CDR3: TGTGCCAGCAGCGTAGCCCCGAACACTGAAGCTTTCTTT. It encodes CASSVAPNTEAFF.